This record looks at one T cell receptor (beta chain) sequence and its context. The data originate from a study of blood T cell repertoires in COVID-19. As for the study in general: Specimens from acute and convalescent COVID-19 originated in the United States, Italy and Spain. Sources were T cells, B-cell-depleted T cells, or PBMCs; the material itself was cDNA or gDNA.

CDR3 length: 14 residues. Germline trimming cut 6 bases from V and 7 bases from J; bases unmatched to any gene: 5. CDR1 and CDR2 from the germline V gene are MGHDK and SYGVNS. Per the study methods: Reference gene primer amplification gave nucleated cell count estimates. Produced via immunoSEQ multiplex PCR; TCRdb's table is partial and in-frame only. V, J and clone size derive from that table, while D and trimming were established from the DNA sequence. The data contain 50,000 to 60,000 clones, about 83% of them seen just once; the ten biggest clones take up 16%. The receptor was isolated from a man between 35 and 55 years old with acute or convalescent COVID-19. The sequenced sample was peripheral blood. This sequence joins TRBV25-1 and TRBJ1-6, with 8 bases aligning to TRBD1. The CDR3 DNA reads TGTGCCAGCAGCAGGGGGCTAGGGAATTCACCCCTCCACTTT. This gives the protein CASSRGLGNSPLHF.